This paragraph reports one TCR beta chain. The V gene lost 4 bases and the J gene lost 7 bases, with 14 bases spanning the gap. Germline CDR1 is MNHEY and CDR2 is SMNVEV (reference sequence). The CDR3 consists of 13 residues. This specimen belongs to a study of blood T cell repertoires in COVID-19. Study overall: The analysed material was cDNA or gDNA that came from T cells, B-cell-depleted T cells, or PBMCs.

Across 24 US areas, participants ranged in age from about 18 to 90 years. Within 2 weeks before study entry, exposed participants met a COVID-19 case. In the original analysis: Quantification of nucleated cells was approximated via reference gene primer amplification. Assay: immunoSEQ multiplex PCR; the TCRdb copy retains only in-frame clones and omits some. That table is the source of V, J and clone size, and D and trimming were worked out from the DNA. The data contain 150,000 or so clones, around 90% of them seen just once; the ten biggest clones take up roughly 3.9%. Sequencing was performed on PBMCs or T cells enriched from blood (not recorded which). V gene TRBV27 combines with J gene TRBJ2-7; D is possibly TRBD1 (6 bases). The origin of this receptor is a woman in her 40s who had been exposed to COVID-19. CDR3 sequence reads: CASSSRTVPEQYF. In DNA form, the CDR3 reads TGTGCCAGCAGTTCCCGGACAGTCCCGGAGCAGTACTTC.